The next 17 T cell receptor beta chains were all read from a single sample in a study of beta chain features in type 1 diabetes. Sequencing targeted expressed TCRB transcripts, as all isolated RNA had been reverse transcribed. Repertoires were generated with immunoSEQ multiplex PCR, while TCRdb's copy carries only in-frame clones and drops some. This sample has 300,000 to 350,000 clones; approximately 8.2% occur once, and the top ten carry 0.44%. The sequenced sample consisted of central memory CD4+ T cells from blood. Receptors were obtained from a woman aged 18-29 years in good health.

This clone was observed a few times. The chain combines TRBV9 with TRBJ2-5; TRBD2 is a possible D gene (5 bases). Trimming shortened V by 0 bases and J by 0 bases, and 12 bases separated the two germline ends. Looked up from germline, CDR1 is SGDLS and CDR2 is YYNGEE. There are 16 residues in the CDR3. CDR3 coding DNA: TGTGCCAGCAGCGTAGGACTGAGAGCGGACCAAGAGACCCAGTACTTC. It yields the protein CASSVGLRADQETQYF.

This clone appeared a few times. The CDR3 sequence is CASSPHRDSGANVLTF. The CDR3 coding sequence is TGTGCCAGCTCACCCCACAGGGACTCTGGGGCCAACGTCCTGACTTTC. This chain joins TRBV18 and TRBJ2-6, with a tentative D call TRBD1 (6 bases). With 3 bases removed from V and 0 bases from J, the gap between germline ends came to 9 bases. The length of the CDR3 is 16 residues. Germline loops: CDR1 KGHSH, CDR2 LQKENI. Complete variable domain (other parts from reference TRBV18 and TRBJ2-6): NAGVMQNPRHLVRRRGQEARLRCSPMKGHSHVYWYRQLPEEGLKFMVYLQKENIIDESGMPKERFSAEFPKEGPSILRIQQVVRGDSAAYFCASSPHRDSGANVLTFGAGSRLTVL.

This rearrangement joins TRBV7-2 to TRBJ2-1, with TRBD2 identical over 16 bases. This CDR3 region has 15 residues. The germline V gene encodes CDR1 SGHTA and CDR2 FQGNSA. Trimming took 7 bases from V and 7 from J; bases not matched to a gene: 4. The CDR3 bases are TGTGCCAGCACCGGGACTAGCGGGAGGGAGAATGAGCAGTTCTTC. Protein: CASTGTSGRENEQFF.

For the CDR3, the DNA is TGTGCCAGCAGCACCTCGGGGGAGGCCATGAACACTGAAGCTTTCTTT. Its protein product is CASSTSGEAMNTEAFF. The chain couples TRBV7-3 to TRBJ1-1, with D maybe TRBD1 (5 bases). Germline V gene data show CDR1 as SGHTA and CDR2 as FQGTGA. The length of the CDR3 is 16 residues. Trimming left V 5 bases short and J 0 bases short, with 16 bases between.

This clone was counted a few times. This sequence joins TRBV6-1 and TRBJ2-1, with 9 bases fitting TRBD2. The V and J ends lost 8 bases and 7 bases, in that order; junction bases with no gene match: 6. There are 13 residues in the CDR3. Germline values: CDR1 MNHNS, CDR2 SASEGT. The CDR3 reads CASEGLAINEQFF. The DNA of the CDR3 is TGTGCCAGCGAAGGACTAGCGATTAATGAGCAGTTCTTC.

This chain uses TRBV6-6 with TRBJ1-2; tentatively, D is TRBD1 (6 bases). CDR3 length equals 14 residues. V was shortened by 5 bases and J by 7 bases, with 17 bases between the two germline ends. Germline V gene sequence: CDR1 MNHNY, CDR2 SVGAGI (reference sequence). The CDR3 coding sequence is TGTGCCAGCAGTCGAACTACAGGGACGAGTGGCTACACCTTC. This translates into CASSRTTGTSGYTF.

This clone has only a few counts. Written as DNA, the CDR3 is TGTGCCAGCAGCCCTAGTGCAGGGCGCTATGGCTACACCTTC. As protein: CASSPSAGRYGYTF. The chain has TRBV9 and TRBJ1-2; perhaps TRBD1 as D (5 bases). With 4 bases removed from V and 4 bases from J, the gap between germline ends came to 14 bases. This CDR3 is 14 amino acids long. CDR1 is SGDLS, CDR2 YYNGEE, per germline.

In this sample, this clone turned up many times. This CDR3 is also generated by other DNA sequences in the sample. This chain joins TRBV11-3 and TRBJ2-2; a possible D gene is TRBD2 (5 bases). The CDR3 runs to 12 residues. V was cut by 4 bases and J by 5 bases, with 5 bases left in between. Germline V gene lookup returns CDR1 SGHNT and CDR2 YENEEA. The CDR3 sequence is CASSSGTGELFF. DNA for the CDR3: TGTGCCAGCAGCTCGGGGACCGGGGAGCTGTTTTTT.

The sample holds a few counts of this clone. The V gene is TRBV7-2, the J gene TRBJ1-1, with a tentative D call TRBD1 (5 bases). V gave up 1 base and J gave up 11 bases, with 11 bases separating them. Per germline, CDR1 SGHTA and CDR2 FQGNSA. The CDR3 length is 12 residues. The CDR3 bases are TGTGCCAGCAGCTTAGATCGGGGGAGTGCTTTCTTT. Amino acid sequence: CASSLDRGSAFF.

The chain links TRBV2 to TRBJ2-4, with TRBD1 matching over 7 bases. V was pared by 7 bases and J by 11 bases, with 8 bases of the junction left unmatched. Per germline, CDR1 SNHLY and CDR2 FYNNEI. The CDR3 extends over 12 amino acids. The CDR3 nucleotides read TGTGCCAGCACACCCCTTCAGGGGGTTCAGTACTTC. It translates to CASTPLQGVQYF.

This clone is a singleton in its sample. The V call is TRBV7-9, the J call TRBJ1-2; TRBD1 aligns across 10 bases. CDR1 is SEHNR and CDR2 is FQNEAQ in the germline V gene (reference sequence). The junction had 6 bases not matched to a gene; V was cut back by 6 bases and J by 2 bases. The CDR3 is 15 residues long. The chain's CDR3 is CASSRRDRGNYGYTF. CDR3 nucleotides: TGTGCCAGCAGTCGAAGGGACAGGGGCAACTATGGCTACACCTTC.

V is TRBV21-1 and J is TRBJ2-3. TRBV21-1 is reported as a pseudogene. The CDR3 has 15 residues. CDR3 sequence reads: CASSFVGDATDTQYF. The DNA for the CDR3 is TGTGCCAGCAGCTTCGTGGGGGATGCCACAGATACGCAGTATTTT.

The genes are TRBV19 and TRBJ2-2; TRBD1 aligns across 7 bases. Germline V gene sequence: CDR1 LNHDA, CDR2 SQIVND (reference sequence). This CDR3 is 15 amino acids long. V was clipped by 5 bases and J by 1 base; unmatched bases: 4. The chain's CDR3 is CASSLRDRNTGELFF. The CDR3 DNA reads TGTGCCAGTAGTCTCCGGGACAGGAACACCGGGGAGCTGTTTTTT.

In this sample, this clone turned up a few times. J is TRBJ2-4 and V is TRBV7-2, with 10 nucleotides matching TRBD2. Germline-derived CDR1 and CDR2 are SGHTA and FQGNSA. This CDR3 is built from 19 residues. Losses at the gene ends were 5 bases for V and 0 bases for J; bases not matched to a gene: 13. The CDR3 nucleotides read TGTGCCAGCAGCCATCTAGCGGGAGTTGGGTGGGGAGCCAAAAACATTCAGTACTTC. Its translation: CASSHLAGVGWGAKNIQYF.

This clone was observed at least ten times. Since a much larger clone is just one base distant, this may be a read error. The chain combines TRBV7-8 with TRBJ2-2; D not certain. V lost 1 base and J 6 bases, leaving 6 bases between the germline ends. The CDR3 consists of 13 residues. The germline CDR1 and CDR2 sequences are SGHVS and FQNEAQ. CDR3 sequence reads: CASSLVGSGELFF. The CDR3 DNA is TGTGCCAGCAGCTTAGTGGGGTCCGGGGAGCTGTTTTTT.

The table lists this clone with a few counts. The chain recombines TRBV28 with TRBJ2-3, with TRBD2 matching over 9 bases. The germline V gene encodes CDR1 MDHEN and CDR2 SYDVKM. V lost 6 bases and J lost 3; bases outside the gene matches: 10. CDR3 length: 16 residues. The CDR3 sequence is CASRTYLAGETDTQYF. The CDR3 nucleotides are TGTGCCAGCAGAACTTACTTAGCGGGAGAGACAGATACGCAGTATTTT.

This clone appeared a few times. The rearrangement joins TRBV9 to TRBJ1-2; maybe TRBD1 (6 bases). Germline assignment: CDR1 SGDLS and CDR2 YYNGEE. V lost 3 bases to trimming and J lost 6 bases, with 18 bases between them. This CDR3 is 15 amino acids long. The CDR3 region is CASSAAGTKLDGYTF. CDR3 sequence (DNA): TGTGCCAGCAGCGCCGCCGGGACAAAACTAGATGGCTACACCTTC. Filled out from reference TRBV9 and TRBJ1-2, the complete variable domain reads DSGVTQTPKHLITATGQRVTLRCSPRSGDLSVYWYQQSLDQGLQFLIQYYNGEERAKGNILERFSAQQFPDLHSELNLSSLELGDSALYFCASSAAGTKLDGYTFGSGTRLTVV.